This TCR beta chain was identified in a study of T cell repertoires in cytomegalovirus infection. Study in general: HLA-C-restricted CMV epitopes, recently identified, and well-studied HLA-B-restricted ones were used by the study.

Notes on this clonotype: Its target is not known.

In TCRdb, the reads were re-called with MiXCR into one record per CDR3 protein. Of about 310,000 distinct CDR3 sequences listed, 20% to 30% are singletons. The sequencing used cultured PBMCs, collected from culture after CMV antigen stimulation. This sequence was found in a human donor in good health (CMV status not recorded). Some clones in this sample may be carry-over from other donors' samples.

The CDR3, as DNA: TGTGCCAGCAGGTCTCGGGTCTCGTGGGAGACCCAGTACTTC. The encoded protein is CASRSRVSWETQYF. This rearrangement joins TRBV7-8 to TRBJ2-5; D is unclear. V lost 6 bases and J lost 5, with 16 bases in between. This CDR3 is built from 14 residues. Germline lookup yields CDR1 SGHVS and CDR2 FQNEAQ. Based on the CDR3 plus reference TRBV7-8 and TRBJ2-5, the full variable domain is GAGVSQSPRYKVAKRGQDVALRCDPISGHVSLFWYQQALGQGPEFLTYFQNEAQLDKSGLPSDRFFAERPEGSVSTLKIQRTQQEDSAVYLCASRSRVSWETQYFGPGTRLLVL.